This passage covers 4 T cell receptor beta chains from one sample sequenced in a study of cytomegalovirus exposure and HLA in healthy donors. Both 60 Vbeta primers and 13 Jbeta primers went into the PCR. Method: immunoSEQ multiplex PCR; TCRdb's copy keeps in-frame clones and lacks some. This table lists roughly 40,000 clones. Sequencing used PBMCs. These receptor sequences come from a man aged 35 to 55 in good health and CMV-seropositive.

The chain recombines TRBV4-3 with TRBJ1-4; D not certain. Germline V gives CDR1 LGHNA, CDR2 YSLEER. Deletions cut 1 base from V and 13 bases from J, with 16 bases between. The CDR3 is 14 residues long. In nucleotides, the CDR3 is TGCGCCAGCAGCCAAGCCGGGAAGGAAGTAAGACTGTTTTTT. Residues: CASSQAGKEVRLFF.

This chain uses TRBV28 with TRBJ1-1; 7 bases fit TRBD1. The V segment lost 0 bases and the J segment 0 bases; nucleotides outside the gene matches: 1. The CDR3 runs 15 residues. Germline V gives CDR1 MDHEN, CDR2 SYDVKM. The CDR3, as DNA: TGTGCCAGCAGTTTATGGGACAGGATGAACACTGAAGCTTTCTTT. It specifies CASSLWDRMNTEAFF. The entire variable domain, with the rest obtained from reference TRBV28 and TRBJ1-1, is as follows: DVKVTQSSRYLVKRTGEKVFLECVQDMDHENMFWYRQDPGLGLRLIYFSYDVKMKEKGDIPEGYSVSREKKERFSLILESASTNQTSMYLCASSLWDRMNTEAFFGQGTRLTVV.

The chain couples TRBV27 to TRBJ1-1, with TRBD1 matching 7 bases. The V and J ends lost 3 bases and 7 bases, in that order; junction bases with no gene match: 8. CDR1 is MNHEY, CDR2 SMNVEV, per germline (reference sequence). CDR3 size: 14 residues. The CDR3 region is CASSFEIGGREAFF. CDR3 nucleotide sequence: TGTGCCAGCAGTTTCGAAATAGGGGGCCGTGAAGCTTTCTTT.

This rearrangement joins TRBV4-1 to TRBJ2-7, with 7 bases identical to TRBD2. In germline, CDR1 is MGHRA, CDR2 YSYEKL. The trim removed 3 bases at V and 4 bases at J, leaving 9 bases unmatched. CDR3 length: 15 amino acids. The CDR3 DNA follows: TGCGCCAGCAGCCAGCTGGCGGGAGCGGTATACGAGCAGTACTTC. Amino acid sequence: CASSQLAGAVYEQYF.